The 25 T cell receptor beta chains below come from one sample, sequenced in a study of blood T cells in healthy people across ages. The second PCR ran roughly 6 to 11 cycles with a sample-barcoded 5' primer and J-beta primers. MiXCR, applied by TCRdb to the 5' RACE reads, yields one record per CDR3 protein. The data show some 710,000 distinct CDR3 sequences, roughly 46% seen once. The sequenced sample consisted of blood. These receptors were obtained from a man aged 80 or over in good health.

This clonotype is a singleton in its sample. This sequence joins TRBV5-1 and TRBJ1-2; D is undetermined. This CDR3 is built from 19 residues. The germline gives CDR1 SGHRS, CDR2 YFSETQ. V was cut by 0 bases and J by 4 bases, with 25 bases left in between. The CDR3 sequence: CASSLETRPAGSRSYGYTF. The DNA for the CDR3 is TGCGCCAGCAGCTTGGAGACGCGACCGGCTGGGAGTCGAAGCTATGGCTACACCTTC.

This chain links TRBV29-1 with TRBJ2-3, with TRBD2 identical over 9 bases. Trimming took 7 bases from V and 4 from J; bases not matched to a gene: 9. The germline V gene encodes CDR1 SQVTM and CDR2 ANQGSEA. This CDR3 has 14 residues. The CDR3 DNA sequence: TGCAGCGGCAGGGGGGCTAGCGGGGCAGATACGCAGTATTTT. Translated, it gives CSGRGASGADTQYF.

This clonotype has more than one count but fewer than ten. This chain connects TRBV20-1 to TRBJ1-4, with TRBD1 matching 8 bases. J lost 6 bases, V lost 0 bases, and 3 bases had no gene match. Per the germline V gene, CDR1 is DFQATT and CDR2 is SNEGSKA (reference sequence). The CDR3 covers 14 residues. The chain's CDR3 is CSARDRGRDEKLFF. The CDR3 DNA is TGCAGTGCTAGAGACAGGGGGCGCGATGAAAAACTGTTTTTT.

CDR3 DNA sequence: TGCAGCGTGGAATCTTCCGACGAGCAGTACTTC. As protein: CSVESSDEQYF. The chain has TRBV29-1 and TRBJ2-5, with D uncertain. The DNA end lines up better with TRBJ2-7; the J call may be wrong. The CDR3 runs 11 residues. Germline V lookup: CDR1 SQVTM, CDR2 ANQGSEA.

This sequence joins TRBV5-1 and TRBJ2-2; D is ambiguous. This CDR3 comprises 16 residues. Germline V lookup: CDR1 SGHRS, CDR2 YFSETQ. V lost 4 bases, J lost 10 bases, and 23 bases lay in between. CDR3 sequence: CASSVAANLKSQELFF. CDR3 in DNA: TGCGCCAGCAGCGTGGCGGCTAACCTAAAATCCCAGGAGCTGTTTTTT.

The chain carries TRBV29-1 and TRBJ2-5; D remains ambiguous. Germline assignment: CDR1 SQVTM and CDR2 ANQGSEA. Trimming pared 0 bases from V and 5 bases from J, leaving 10 bases between. The CDR3 extends over 13 amino acids. CDR3 region: CSVEDLGMETQYF. CDR3 nucleotide sequence: TGCAGCGTTGAAGATTTGGGGATGGAGACCCAGTACTTC. The whole variable domain, filled in from reference TRBV29-1 and TRBJ2-5, reads SAVISQKPSRDICQRGTSLTIQCQVDSQVTMMFWYRQQPGQSLTLIATANQGSEATYESGFVIDKFPISRPNLTFSTLTVSNMSPEDSSIYLCSVEDLGMETQYFGPGTRLLVL.

V usage is TRBV29-1 and J usage is TRBJ2-1, with D perhaps matching TRBD2 (5 bases). Trimming cost V 2 bases and J 10 bases, with 18 bases left between them. In germline, CDR1 is SQVTM, CDR2 ANQGSEA. The CDR3 runs 14 residues. The CDR3 is CSVEKMGVGNEQFF. The CDR3 DNA sequence: TGCAGCGTTGAAAAGATGGGAGTAGGCAACGAGCAGTTCTTC.

This clonotype was counted a few times. This chain links TRBV12-3 or TRBV12-4 with TRBJ2-1; possible D gene TRBD2, 5 bases. Trimming took off 5 bases at V and 9 bases at J, with 23 bases between the two ends. The CDR3 is made up of 16 amino acids. The CDR3 DNA reads TGTGCCAGCAGTACACTACTTCAAGCGGCCGGATTTGAGCAGTTCTTC. Encoded protein: CASSTLLQAAGFEQFF.

The chain uses TRBV20-1 and TRBJ1-1; D remains ambiguous. CDR1 DFQATT and CDR2 SNEGSKA come from the germline V gene (reference sequence). Deletions cut 3 bases from V and 2 bases from J, with 10 bases between. The CDR3 extends over 13 amino acids. CDR3 in amino acids: CSASVSANTEAFF. CDR3 DNA sequence: TGCAGTGCTAGTGTCTCGGCAAACACTGAAGCTTTCTTT.

Here the CDR3 reads CASSHRTAPLWTGYTF. The CDR3 coding sequence is TGTGCCAGCAGCCACCGGACAGCACCCCTATGGACAGGCTACACCTTC. This chain uses TRBV3-1 with TRBJ1-2; TRBD1 is a possible D gene (6 bases). The V gene lost 3 bases and the J gene lost 8 bases, with 22 bases spanning the gap. The CDR3 sequence is 16 residues long. Germline V lookup: CDR1 LGHDT, CDR2 YNNKEL (reference sequence).

The rearrangement joins TRBV14 to TRBJ2-1; no reliable D call. The germline V gene encodes CDR1 SGHDN and CDR2 FVKESK. The CDR3 spans 16 residues. V was pared by 1 base and J by 0 bases, with 10 bases between. Here the CDR3 reads CASSQGWRSSYNEQFF. The CDR3 bases are TGTGCCAGCAGCCAAGGTTGGCGTAGCTCCTACAATGAGCAGTTCTTC.

A few counts support this clonotype. The rearrangement uses TRBV12-3 or TRBV12-4 and TRBJ2-5; 10 bases are a match to TRBD2. The ends lost 5 bases at V and 5 bases at J; junction bases unmatched: 8. The CDR3 length is 15 residues. The CDR3 region is CASSGPSGRRETQYF. The CDR3 nucleotides read TGTGCCAGCAGTGGTCCTAGCGGGAGACGCGAGACCCAGTACTTC.

This clonotype was observed a single time. This may stem from a read error, because a much larger clone lies one nucleotide away. The chain carries TRBV4-2 and TRBJ2-5; 10 nucleotides agree with TRBD1. The CDR3 is 14 residues long. V was clipped by 3 bases and J by 4 bases; unmatched bases: 2. Germline values: CDR1 LGHNA, CDR2 YNFKEQ. The CDR3 sequence is CASSQTGGIETQYF. The CDR3 DNA follows: TGTGCCAGCAGCCAGACAGGGGGCATAGAGACCCAGTACTTC.

The chain joins TRBV7-9 to TRBJ1-2, with D uncertain. V was pared by 5 bases and J by 4 bases, with 11 bases between. CDR1 and CDR2 (germline): SEHNR, FQNEAQ (reference sequence). The CDR3 is 13 amino acids. CDR3 DNA sequence: TGTGCCAGCAGCAGCGAAGGTATCTATGGCTACACCTTC. Translating gives CASSSEGIYGYTF.

This clonotype was found a few times. The genes are TRBV14 and TRBJ1-4; possibly TRBD1 for D (5 bases). The CDR3 covers 18 residues. The germline V gene has CDR1 SGHDN and CDR2 FVKESK. V lost 4 bases to trimming and J lost 4 bases, with 22 bases between them. The CDR3 DNA sequence: TGTGCCAGCAGCCCACGTCCGTTTACCGGGACGGATAATGAAAAACTGTTTTTT. This sequence encodes CASSPRPFTGTDNEKLFF.

This clonotype was seen a single time. This chain links TRBV12-3 or TRBV12-4 with TRBJ2-1, with D perhaps matching TRBD1 or TRBD2 (5 bases each). This CDR3 is 12 amino acids long. Trimming shortened V by 7 bases and J by 13 bases, and 17 bases separated the two germline ends. CDR3 nucleotides: TGTGCCAGCACCCTCTCCAGGGAGACCCAGTTCTTC. Residues: CASTLSRETQFF.

Remarks on this clonotype: One junction end does not reproduce the germline sequence, and a read error may be involved. V and J are TRBV18 and TRBJ2-3; a weak D match, TRBD1 (6 bases). The CDR3 spans 13 residues. Germline-derived CDR1 and CDR2 are KGHSH and LQKENI. The chain's CDR3 is CASSLHPTGTQYF. The CDR3 DNA follows: TGTGCCAGCTCACTCCACCCGACAGGTACGCAGTATTTT.

The chain combines TRBV6-2 or TRBV6-3 with TRBJ2-3; D uncertain. CDR1 and CDR2 from the germline V gene are MNHEY and SVGEGT. There are 14 residues in the CDR3. Between the trimmed V and J ends, which lost 7 bases and 0 bases, there was a span of 11 bases. CDR3 DNA sequence: TGTGCCAGCACTGACCCAGGAAGCACAGATACGCAGTATTTT. Its translation: CASTDPGSTDTQYF.

This clonotype occurred a few times. The chain employs TRBV6-2 or TRBV6-3 and TRBJ2-1; D is unresolved. V was cut by 2 bases and J by 5 bases, with 4 bases left in between. The CDR3 totals 12 residues. Germline CDR1 is MNHEY and CDR2 is SVGEGT. CDR3 nucleotide sequence: TGTGCCAGCAGTTACCGCCACAATGAGCAGTTCTTC. Its translation is CASSYRHNEQFF.

In regard to this clonotype: An end of the junction does not agree with germline; a read error may underlie this. The chain recombines TRBV27 with TRBJ2-1; 8 bases align to TRBD2. The CDR3 has 17 residues. The V gene's germline CDR1 is MNHEY and CDR2 SMNVEV (reference sequence). The DNA for the CDR3 is TGTGCCAGCCGGGCAGAGAGCGGGAGAGGCGCCTACAATGGGCAGTTCTTC. This translates into CASRAESGRGAYNGQFF.

The J gene is TRBJ2-3, the V gene TRBV5-6, with 8 bases identical to TRBD2. Trimming at V came to 0 bases and at J to 10 bases, leaving 16 bases not matched to a gene. Germline V lookup: CDR1 SGHDT, CDR2 YYEEEE. The CDR3 loop spans 17 amino acids. DNA for the CDR3: TGTGCCAGCAGCTTGGTGGCGGGAGGCCCCCACGGGGATGCGCAGTATTTT. This sequence encodes CASSLVAGGPHGDAQYF.

This chain joins TRBV12-3 or TRBV12-4 and TRBJ2-5, with D hard to call. This CDR3 is 12 amino acids long. Between the trimmed V and J ends, which lost 8 bases and 3 bases, there was a span of 10 bases. CDR3 region: CASAGTKETQYF. The DNA of the CDR3 is TGTGCCAGCGCAGGTACTAAAGAGACCCAGTACTTC.

This rearrangement joins TRBV10-3 to TRBJ2-1, with TRBD2 identical over 10 bases. In germline, CDR1 is ENHRY, CDR2 SYGVKD. The V segment lost 6 bases and the J segment 4 bases; nucleotides outside the gene matches: 6. The CDR3 has 15 residues. The CDR3 DNA is TGTGCCATCAGACCCGGACTAGCGGTGTACAATGAGCAGTTCTTC. This gives the protein CAIRPGLAVYNEQFF.

The genes are TRBV10-3 and TRBJ1-5, with D possibly being TRBD1 (5 bases). Germline-derived CDR1 and CDR2 are ENHRY and SYGVKD. CDR3 length: 14 residues. V lost 2 bases, J lost 6 bases, and 11 bases lay in between. The CDR3 sequence is CAISEGADGQPQHF. Written as DNA, the CDR3 is TGTGCCATCAGTGAGGGGGCAGACGGTCAGCCCCAGCATTTT.

Comment on this clonotype: The germline gene is not matched at one end of the junction; a read error may be the cause. The chain has TRBV29-1 and TRBJ2-5; TRBD2 matches 8 bases. The DNA end is a closer match to TRBJ2-7, so the J assignment may be wrong. The germline gives CDR1 SQVTM, CDR2 ANQGSEA. This CDR3 is 12 amino acids long. CDR3 region: CSVEAGVGEQYF. The CDR3 DNA follows: TGCAGCGTCGAAGCGGGAGTAGGCGAGCAGTACTTC.